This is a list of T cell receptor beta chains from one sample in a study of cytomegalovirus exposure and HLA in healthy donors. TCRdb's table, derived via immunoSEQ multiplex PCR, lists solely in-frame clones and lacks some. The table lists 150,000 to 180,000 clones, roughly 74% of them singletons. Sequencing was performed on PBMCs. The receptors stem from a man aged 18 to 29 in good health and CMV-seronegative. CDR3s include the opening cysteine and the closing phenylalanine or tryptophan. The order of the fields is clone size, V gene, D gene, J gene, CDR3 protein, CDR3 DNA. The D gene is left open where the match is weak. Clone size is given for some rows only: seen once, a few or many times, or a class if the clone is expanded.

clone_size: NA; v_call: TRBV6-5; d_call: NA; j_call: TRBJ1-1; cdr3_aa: CASSYNQGVNTEAFF; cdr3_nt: TGTGCCAGCAGTTACAATCAGGGCGTGAACACTGAAGCTTTCTTT
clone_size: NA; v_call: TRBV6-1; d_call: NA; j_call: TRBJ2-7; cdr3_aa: CASNFGQTYEQYF; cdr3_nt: TGTGCCAGCAACTTCGGACAGACCTACGAGCAGTACTTC
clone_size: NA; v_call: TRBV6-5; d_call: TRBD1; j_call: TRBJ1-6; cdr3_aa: CASSQSGTVLIPLHF; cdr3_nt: TGTGCCAGCAGTCAATCCGGGACAGTGCTTATACCCCTCCACTTT
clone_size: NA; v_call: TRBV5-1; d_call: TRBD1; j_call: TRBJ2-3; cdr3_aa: CASSLEGGGTDTQYF; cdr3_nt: TGCGCCAGCAGCTTGGAAGGGGGCGGCACAGATACGCAGTATTTT
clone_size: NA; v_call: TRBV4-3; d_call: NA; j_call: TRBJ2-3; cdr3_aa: CASSQDSGFPDTQYF; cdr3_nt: TGCGCCAGCAGCCAAGATTCGGGATTCCCAGATACGCAGTATTTT
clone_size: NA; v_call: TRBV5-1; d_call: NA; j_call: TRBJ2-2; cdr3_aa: CASSLGPLLGELFF; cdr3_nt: TGCGCCAGCAGCTTGGGGCCCCTTCTCGGGGAGCTGTTTTTT
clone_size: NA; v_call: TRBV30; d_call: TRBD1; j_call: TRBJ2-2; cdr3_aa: CAYRTGVINTGELFF; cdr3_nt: TGTGCCTACAGGACAGGGGTCATCAACACCGGGGAGCTGTTTTTT
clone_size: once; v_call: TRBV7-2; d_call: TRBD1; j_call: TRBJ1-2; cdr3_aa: CASSLAGQYGYTF; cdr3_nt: TGTGCCAGCAGCTTAGCGGGACAGTATGGCTACACCTTC
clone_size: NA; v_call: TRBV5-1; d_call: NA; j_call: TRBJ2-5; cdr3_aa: CASSRGQGGETQYF; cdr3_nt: TGCGCCAGCAGCCGCGGGCAGGGGGGAGAGACCCAGTACTTC
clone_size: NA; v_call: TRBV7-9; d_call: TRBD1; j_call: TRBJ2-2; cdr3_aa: CATEPMTGLGTGELFF; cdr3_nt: TGTGCCACCGAGCCGATGACAGGGTTGGGCACCGGGGAGCTGTTTTTT
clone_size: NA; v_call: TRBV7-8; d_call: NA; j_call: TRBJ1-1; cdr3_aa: CASSFGKNTEAFF; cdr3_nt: TGTGCCAGCAGCTTCGGGAAGAACACTGAAGCTTTCTTT
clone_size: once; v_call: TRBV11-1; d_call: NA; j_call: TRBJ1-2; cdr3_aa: CASSLDPGQGYGYTF; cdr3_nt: TGTGCCAGCAGCTTAGACCCGGGACAAGGCTATGGCTACACCTTC
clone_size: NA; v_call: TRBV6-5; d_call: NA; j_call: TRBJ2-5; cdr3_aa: CASSYRIRGETQYF; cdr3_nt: TGTGCCAGCAGTTACCGGATACGGGGGGAGACCCAGTACTTC
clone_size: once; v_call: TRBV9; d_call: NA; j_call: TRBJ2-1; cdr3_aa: CASSLGHLNNEQFF; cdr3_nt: TGTGCCAGCAGCCTCGGACATCTGAACAATGAGCAGTTCTTC
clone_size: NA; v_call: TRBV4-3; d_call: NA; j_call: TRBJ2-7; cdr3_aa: CASSQEQGRGYEQYF; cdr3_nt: TGCGCCAGCAGCCAGGAGCAGGGAAGGGGCTACGAGCAGTACTTC
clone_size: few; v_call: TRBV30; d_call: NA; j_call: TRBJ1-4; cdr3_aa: CAWSVLDQAFF; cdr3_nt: TGTGCCTGGAGTGTGCTGGATCAGGCGTTTTTT
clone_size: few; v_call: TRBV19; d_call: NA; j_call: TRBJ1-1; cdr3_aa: CASRGQKNTEAFF; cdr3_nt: TGTGCCAGCAGAGGACAGAAAAACACTGAAGCTTTCTTT
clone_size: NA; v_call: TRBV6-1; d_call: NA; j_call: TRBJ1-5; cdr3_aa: CASSEAGLGQHF; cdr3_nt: TGTGCCAGCAGTGAAGCGGGGCTCGGCCAGCATTTT
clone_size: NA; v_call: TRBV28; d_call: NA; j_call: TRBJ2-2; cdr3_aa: CASSVKNTGELFF; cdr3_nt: TGTGCCAGCAGTGTTAAGAACACCGGGGAGCTGTTTTTT
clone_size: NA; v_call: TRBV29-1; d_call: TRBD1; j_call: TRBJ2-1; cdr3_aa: CSVERRTGGWNEQFF; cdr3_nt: TGCAGCGTTGAACGTCGGACAGGGGGTTGGAATGAGCAGTTCTTC
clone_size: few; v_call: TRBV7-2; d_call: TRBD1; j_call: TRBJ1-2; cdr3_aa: CASSLTGGNHWSGYTF; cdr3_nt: TGTGCCAGCAGCTTAACAGGGGGGAATCATTGGTCTGGCTACACCTTC
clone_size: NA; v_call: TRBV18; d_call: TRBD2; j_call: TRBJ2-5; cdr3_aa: CASSPLAGQWETQYF; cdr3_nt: TGTGCCAGCTCACCGTTAGCGGGGCAATGGGAGACCCAGTACTTC
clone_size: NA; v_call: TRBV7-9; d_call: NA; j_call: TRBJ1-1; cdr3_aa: CASSLVLGGTEAFF; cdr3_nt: TGTGCCAGCAGCTTAGTTTTAGGGGGCACTGAAGCTTTCTTT